The present T cell receptor beta chain was sequenced within a study of T cell clusters in autoimmune cytopenias. One tube held mixed TRB-A and TRB-B primer pools for touch-down PCR. TCRdb re-called the multiplex PCR reads, yielding one record per CDR3 amino acid sequence without DNA. The table lists about 12,000 distinct CDR3 sequences, with 3% in the top ten. TRB was amplified from about 270 ng of peripheral blood genomic DNA per sample. CDR1 is ENHRY and CDR2 is SYGVKD in the germline V gene. The CDR3 is 13 residues long. This clonotype originated in a human donor with an autoimmune cytopenia or autoimmune hepatitis (not recorded which). The chain is built from TRBV10-3 and TRBJ2-1; the TCRdb call, TRBD2, lacks DNA for checking. Sequenced input: peripheral blood. The CDR3: CAIMREGRNEQFF.